This TCR beta chain came from a study of cytomegalovirus exposure and HLA in healthy donors. Study findings and constraints: Confirmation was obtained in vitro that a few CMV-associated chains are specific for CMV antigens.

This table comes from immunoSEQ multiplex PCR, and its TCRdb copy is limited to in-frame clones, with some not included. The top ten hold 13% of the sample, which has 200,000 or so clones, around 84% seen once. V dropped 5 bases and J dropped 3; count of bases not matched to a gene: 4. The germline V gene encodes CDR1 WSHSY and CDR2 SAAADI. The CDR3 is 15 residues long. Note on this clone: Its antigen is unidentified.

This clonotype was obtained from a woman aged 30 to 39 in good health and CMV-seropositive. This rearrangement joins TRBV10-2 to TRBJ2-2, with 9 positions matching TRBD2. The sample consisted of PBMCs. The CDR3 region is CASSFSGSDTGELFF. As DNA, the CDR3 is TGCGCCAGCAGTTTTAGCGGGAGCGACACCGGGGAGCTGTTTTTT.